This T cell receptor beta chain is from a study of beta chain features in type 1 diabetes. Study-wide context: Healthy donors, compared against patients, showed similar age, gender and cell yields. Sorted cell examination encompassed roughly 98,000,000 cells across all samples. The study's findings and limits: Shorter templates might be favored by PCR, and equally so in patients and in controls. A closer apparent resemblance between naive, central memory and Treg TCRB repertoires was seen in patients than in healthy donors.

Since all of the isolated RNA was reverse transcribed, expressed TCRB transcripts were what got sequenced. Data came from immunoSEQ multiplex PCR; TCRdb stores just in-frame clones and leaves some out. The table includes 300,000 to 450,000 clones, around 12% detected once. This CDR3 has 13 amino acids. CDR1 is MNHEY and CDR2 is SVGAGI in the germline V gene. V was cut by 0 bases and J by 5 bases, with 4 bases left in between. Comments on this clone: The antigen is undetermined.

The sequence derives from a young man in good health. Sequencing input: naive CD4+ T cells from blood. The chain links TRBV6-5 to TRBJ2-2; D not resolved. CDR3 sequence: CASSYSRTGELFF. The CDR3, as DNA: TGTGCCAGCAGTTACTCGAGAACCGGGGAGCTGTTTTTT.